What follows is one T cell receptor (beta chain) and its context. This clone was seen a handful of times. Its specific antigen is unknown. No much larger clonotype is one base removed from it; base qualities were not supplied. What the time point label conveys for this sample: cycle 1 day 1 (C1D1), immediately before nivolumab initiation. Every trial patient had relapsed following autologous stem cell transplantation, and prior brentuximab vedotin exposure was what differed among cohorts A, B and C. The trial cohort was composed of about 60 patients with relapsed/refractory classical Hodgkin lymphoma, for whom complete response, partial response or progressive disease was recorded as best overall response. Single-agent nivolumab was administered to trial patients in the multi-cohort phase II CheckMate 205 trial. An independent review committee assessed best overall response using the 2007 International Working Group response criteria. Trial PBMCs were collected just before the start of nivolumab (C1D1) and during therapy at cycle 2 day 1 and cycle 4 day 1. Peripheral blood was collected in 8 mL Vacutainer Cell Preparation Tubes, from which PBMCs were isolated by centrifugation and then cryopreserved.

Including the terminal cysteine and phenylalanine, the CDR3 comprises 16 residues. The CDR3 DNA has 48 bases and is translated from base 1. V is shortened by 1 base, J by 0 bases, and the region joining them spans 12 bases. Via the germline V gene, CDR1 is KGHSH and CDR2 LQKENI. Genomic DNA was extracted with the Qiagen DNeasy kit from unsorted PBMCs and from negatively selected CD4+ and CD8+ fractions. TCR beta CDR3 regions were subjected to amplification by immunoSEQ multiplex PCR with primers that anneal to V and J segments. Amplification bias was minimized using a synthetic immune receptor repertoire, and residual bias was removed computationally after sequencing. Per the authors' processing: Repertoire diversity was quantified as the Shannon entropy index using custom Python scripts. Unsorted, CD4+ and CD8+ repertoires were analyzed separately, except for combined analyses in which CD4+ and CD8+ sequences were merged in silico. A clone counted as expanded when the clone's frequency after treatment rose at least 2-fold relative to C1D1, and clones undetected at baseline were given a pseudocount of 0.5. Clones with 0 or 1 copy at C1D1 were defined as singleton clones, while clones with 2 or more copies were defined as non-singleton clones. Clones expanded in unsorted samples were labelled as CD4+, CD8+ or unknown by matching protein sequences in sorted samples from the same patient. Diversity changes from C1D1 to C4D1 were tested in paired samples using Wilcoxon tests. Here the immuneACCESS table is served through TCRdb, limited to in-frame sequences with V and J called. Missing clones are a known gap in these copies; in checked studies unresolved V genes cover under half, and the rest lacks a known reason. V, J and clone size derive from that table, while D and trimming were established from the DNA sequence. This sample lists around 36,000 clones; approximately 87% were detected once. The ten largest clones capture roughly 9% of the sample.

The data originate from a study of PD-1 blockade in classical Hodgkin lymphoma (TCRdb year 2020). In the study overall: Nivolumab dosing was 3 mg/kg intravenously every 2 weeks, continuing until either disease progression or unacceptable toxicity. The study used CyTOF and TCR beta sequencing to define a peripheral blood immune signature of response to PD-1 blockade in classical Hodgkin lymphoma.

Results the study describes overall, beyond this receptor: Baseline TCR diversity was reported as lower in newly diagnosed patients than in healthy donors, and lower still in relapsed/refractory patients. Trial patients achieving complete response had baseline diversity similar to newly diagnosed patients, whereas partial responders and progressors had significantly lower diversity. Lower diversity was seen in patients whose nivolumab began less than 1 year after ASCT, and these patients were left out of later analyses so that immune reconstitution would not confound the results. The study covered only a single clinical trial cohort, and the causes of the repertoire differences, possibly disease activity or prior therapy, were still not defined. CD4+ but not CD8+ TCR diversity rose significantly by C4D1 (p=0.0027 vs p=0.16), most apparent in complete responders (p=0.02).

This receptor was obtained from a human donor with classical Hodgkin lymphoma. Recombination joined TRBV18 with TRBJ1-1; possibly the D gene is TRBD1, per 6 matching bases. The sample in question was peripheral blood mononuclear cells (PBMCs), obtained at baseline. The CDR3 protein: CASSPRAGDMNTEAFF. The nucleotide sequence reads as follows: TGTGCCAGCTCACCACGGGCAGGGGATATGAACACTGAAGCTTTCTTT. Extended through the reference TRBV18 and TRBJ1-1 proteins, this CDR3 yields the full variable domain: NAGVMQNPRHLVRRRGQEARLRCSPMKGHSHVYWYRQLPEEGLKFMVYLQKENIIDESGMPKERFSAEFPKEGPSILRIQQVVRGDSAAYFCASSPRAGDMNTEAFFGQGTRLTVV.